These 20 T cell receptor beta chains came from one sample sequenced in a study of T cell responses to AZD1222 COVID-19 vaccine. Sequencing was performed with immunoSEQ multiplex PCR; in TCRdb, only in-frame clones are kept and a portion is missing. The repertoire holds tens of thousands of clones, 85% to 90% seen once, with roughly 10% in the top ten. The input for sequencing was peripheral blood, taken on day 0 of AZD1222 vaccination. The receptors come from an adult in good health.

The chain uses TRBV19 and TRBJ2-5; 9 nucleotides match TRBD1. The CDR3 is 16 amino acids. V lost 1 base, J lost 4 bases, and 7 bases stayed unmatched. Germline CDR1 is LNHDA and CDR2 is SQIVND (reference sequence). CDR3 protein: CASSIGYGTGPETQYF. The CDR3 bases are TGTGCCAGTAGTATAGGATATGGGACAGGGCCAGAGACCCAGTACTTC.

The J gene is TRBJ2-1, the V gene TRBV7-2; 10 bases align to TRBD2. V was pared by 5 bases and J by 2 bases, with 15 bases of the junction left unmatched. CDR1 is SGHTA and CDR2 is FQGNSA in the germline V gene. The CDR3 is 19 amino acids. CDR3 sequence reads: CASSGRAGGPRMPYNEQFF. CDR3 nucleotide sequence: TGTGCCAGCAGCGGGAGAGCGGGGGGGCCGCGCATGCCCTACAATGAGCAGTTCTTC.

This chain uses TRBV29-1 with TRBJ1-1; D uncertain. The CDR3 length is 15 residues. The V gene lost 5 bases and the J gene lost 4 bases, with 20 bases spanning the gap. CDR1 and CDR2 (germline): SQVTM, ANQGSEA. CDR3 in amino acids: CSVSPGPGGSTEAFF. The CDR3 DNA sequence: TGCAGCGTTTCTCCGGGCCCCGGAGGGAGCACTGAAGCTTTCTTT.

This rearrangement joins TRBV7-2 to TRBJ1-2, with a weak D call TRBD1 (5 bases). The CDR3 totals 13 residues. From germline, CDR1 is SGHTA and CDR2 FQGNSA. V lost 0 bases to trimming and J lost 7 bases, with 9 bases between them. Here the CDR3 DNA reads TGTGCCAGCAGCTTAGCGCGAGGGGCTGGCTACACCTTC. Its protein product is CASSLARGAGYTF.

The chain recombines TRBV5-1 with TRBJ2-7; possibly TRBD1 for D (6 bases). V was clipped by 3 bases and J by 2 bases, with 15 bases between them. CDR3 length: 15 residues. Germline CDR1 SGHRS, CDR2 YFSETQ. The CDR3 coding sequence is TGCGCCAGCAGCTCGACCCGGGACAATCCCTACGAGCAGTACTTC. This translates into CASSSTRDNPYEQYF.

The chain joins TRBV30 to TRBJ1-5; D is uncertain. The CDR3 runs to 12 residues. Trimming removed 5 bases at V and 3 bases at J, with 8 bases between. Per the germline V gene, CDR1 is GTSNPN and CDR2 is SVGIG (reference sequence). CDR3 coding DNA: TGTGCCTGGGGACCGCACAATCAGCCCCAGCATTTT. This gives the protein CAWGPHNQPQHF. The complete variable domain, with remaining parts taken from reference TRBV30 and TRBJ1-5, reads SQTIHQWPATLVQPVGSPLSLECTVEGTSNPNLYWYRQAAGRGLQLLFYSVGIGQISSEVPQNLSASRPQDRQFILSSKKLLLSDSGFYLCAWGPHNQPQHFGDGTRLSIL.

The sample holds one count of this clone. The CDR3 protein is CASSVRVGYGYTF. The CDR3 coding sequence is TGTGCCAGCAGTGTTCGGGTGGGCTATGGCTACACCTTC. The chain has TRBV2 and TRBJ1-2; D remains unclear. The CDR3 runs 13 residues. The germline gives CDR1 SNHLY, CDR2 FYNNEI. The germline V and J ends were trimmed by 4 bases and 4 bases, with 10 bases remaining between them.

This chain links TRBV7-6 with TRBJ2-2; D perhaps matches TRBD2 (6 bases). The V and J ends lost 1 base and 6 bases respectively, with 12 bases between them. Looked up from germline, CDR1 is SGHVS and CDR2 is FNYEAQ. The CDR3 consists of 15 residues. This CDR3 reads CASSLGTGVPGELFF. In nucleotides, the CDR3 is TGTGCCAGCAGCTTAGGGACGGGAGTTCCCGGGGAGCTGTTTTTT.

J is TRBJ2-1 and V is TRBV5-1, with a weak D call TRBD2 (6 bases). Trimming took 6 bases from V and 8 from J, leaving 9 bases between them. Germline V lookup: CDR1 SGHRS, CDR2 YFSETQ. CDR3 length: 11 residues. CDR3 bases: TGCGCCAGCACCTGGGGGGATGAGCAGTTCTTC. Its translation: CASTWGDEQFF.

A few counts support this clone. The chain combines TRBV3-1 (or the pseudogene TRBV3-2) with TRBJ1-2; the D gene is possibly TRBD1 (5 bases). The CDR3 covers 14 residues. Trimming shortened V by 0 bases and J by 4 bases, and 9 bases separated the two germline ends. The germline gives CDR1 LGHDT, CDR2 YNNKEL (reference sequence). CDR3 loop: CASSQDRGSYGYTF. CDR3 DNA sequence: TGTGCCAGCAGCCAAGATAGGGGCAGCTATGGCTACACCTTC.

V gene TRBV7-2 combines with J gene TRBJ2-1; 11 nucleotides match TRBD2. J lost 3 bases, V lost 4 bases, and 11 bases had no gene match. The CDR3 runs to 18 residues. Looked up from germline, CDR1 is SGHTA and CDR2 is FQGNSA. The CDR3 DNA follows: TGTGCCAGCAGCTCGCACACCCCCGGGACTAGCGGCTACAATGAGCAGTTCTTC. It codes for CASSSHTPGTSGYNEQFF.

The gene calls are TRBV4-1 and TRBJ1-5; no clear D. V was pared by 4 bases and J by 5 bases, with 15 bases between. Germline CDR1 MGHRA, CDR2 YSYEKL. This CDR3 has 15 amino acids. CDR3 in amino acids: CASSLIGNTYQPQHF. The CDR3, as DNA: TGCGCCAGCAGCCTCATCGGGAACACTTATCAGCCCCAGCATTTT.

This chain joins TRBV10-2 and TRBJ2-1; 10 bases line up with TRBD2. J lost 7 bases, V lost 8 bases, and 5 bases had no gene match. The CDR3 has 13 amino acids. Germline lookup yields CDR1 WSHSY and CDR2 SAAADI. CDR3 loop: CASVVSGGNEQFF. The CDR3 coding sequence is TGCGCCAGCGTAGTTAGCGGGGGGAATGAGCAGTTCTTC.

The CDR3 bases are TGTGCCATCAGTCCCGGGACTAGCGGTTACGAGCAGTACTTC. Amino acid sequence: CAISPGTSGYEQYF. V and J are TRBV10-3 and TRBJ2-7, with 11 nucleotides matching TRBD2. With 5 bases clipped from V and 4 bases from J, the junction kept 4 bases outside the gene matches. Germline assignment: CDR1 ENHRY and CDR2 SYGVKD. The CDR3 is 14 amino acids.

The chain has TRBV7-2 and TRBJ1-6, with 7 bases identical to TRBD1. V was pared by 5 bases and J by 6 bases, with 4 bases of the junction left unmatched. This CDR3 has 14 residues. The germline V gene has CDR1 SGHTA and CDR2 FQGNSA. CDR3 DNA: TGTGCCAGCAGCCCACAGGGGACTAATTCACCCCTCCACTTT. Amino acid sequence: CASSPQGTNSPLHF.

The V gene is TRBV5-4, the J gene TRBJ2-2, with 11 bases matching TRBD2. The CDR3 spans 17 residues. V lost 1 base, J lost 6 bases, and 8 bases stayed unmatched. Germline-derived CDR1 and CDR2 are SGHNT and YYREEE (reference sequence). CDR3: CASSLFTSGGTSGELFF. CDR3 DNA sequence: TGTGCCAGCAGCTTGTTCACTAGCGGGGGCACCTCCGGGGAGCTGTTTTTT.

DNA for the CDR3: TGTGCCAGCAGTGAAGGTTACCAGGGAGTCCCCTACGAGCAGTACTTC. Residues: CASSEGYQGVPYEQYF. The chain is built from TRBV2 and TRBJ2-7; the D gene could be TRBD1 or TRBD2 (5 bases each). CDR3 length: 16 amino acids. Germline loops: CDR1 SNHLY, CDR2 FYNNEI. Trimming shortened V by 1 base and J by 2 bases, and 15 bases separated the two germline ends.

The chain links TRBV20-1 to TRBJ2-1, with 10 bases identical to TRBD1. The CDR3 is 16 residues long. The V gene end was trimmed by 3 bases and the J gene end by 2 bases; junction bases not matched to a gene: 7. CDR1 is DFQATT, CDR2 SNEGSKA, per germline (reference sequence). In nucleotides, the CDR3 is TGCAGTGCTAGTGCACCGGGACAGGGGACCTACAATGAGCAGTTCTTC. This translates into CSASAPGQGTYNEQFF.

On this clone: Other DNA sequences in this sample translate to the same CDR3. The V gene is TRBV5-1, the J gene TRBJ2-2; possible D gene TRBD2, 5 bases. This CDR3 has 15 residues. Germline V lookup: CDR1 SGHRS, CDR2 YFSETQ. V lost 0 bases, J lost 0 bases, and 6 bases lay in between. CDR3 coding DNA: TGCGCCAGCAGCTTGGCCGGGACGAACACCGGGGAGCTGTTTTTT. It specifies CASSLAGTNTGELFF.

The chain couples TRBV15 to TRBJ1-2, with 7 bases matching TRBD1. J lost 6 bases, V lost 0 bases, and 10 bases had no gene match. Germline values: CDR1 LNHNV, CDR2 YYDKDF (reference sequence). This CDR3 comprises 16 residues. CDR3 DNA sequence: TGTGCCACCAGCAGAGATCGGGGACAGAGAAGGGATGGCTACACCTTC. The encoded protein is CATSRDRGQRRDGYTF.